Given below is one T cell receptor beta chain in context. Germline CDR1 is SGHRS and CDR2 is YFSETQ. CDR3 length equals 16 residues. Trimming took 4 bases from V and 1 from J, leaving 16 bases between them. This sample is drawn from a study of control samples from healthy donors and cancer patients. Using immunoSEQ multiplex PCR, the repertoire was profiled, and TCRdb retains in-frame clones only, with some absent. In the table there are tens of thousands of clones, approximately 90% of which are singletons. V gene TRBV5-1 combines with J gene TRBJ2-3; D is unclear. The sequenced material came from blood. The source is a woman in her twenties or thirties in good health. DNA for the CDR3: TGCGCCAGCAGCGCCTCGCCCGTTATGGGCACAGATACGCAGTATTTT. This translates into CASSASPVMGTDTQYF. The variable domain in full, completed from reference TRBV5-1 and TRBJ2-3, reads KAGVTQTPRYLIKTRGQQVTLSCSPISGHRSVSWYQQTPGQGLQFLFEYFSETQRNKGNFPGRFSGRQFSNSRSEMNVSTLELGDSALYLCASSASPVMGTDTQYFGPGTRLTVL.